Listed below are T cell receptor beta chains from one sample, sequenced in a study of beta chain features in type 1 diabetes. TCRdb's table, derived via immunoSEQ multiplex PCR, lists solely in-frame clones and lacks some. In the table there are 300,000 to 450,000 clones, around 10% of which are singletons. Specimen: central memory CD4+ T cells from blood. All receptors come from a man in his thirties or forties with type 1 diabetes. CDR3s include the opening cysteine and the closing phenylalanine or tryptophan. The order of the fields is J gene, clone size, D gene, V gene, CDR3 DNA, CDR3 protein. D genes are given only for firm matches. Some rows have no size entry. The others give once, few or many, or a class for an expanded clone.

>TRBJ1-5|.|.|TRBV29-1
TGCAGCGTACAGGGAACGCTCAATCAGCCCCAGCATTTT
CSVQGTLNQPQHF
>TRBJ1-1|few|.|TRBV10-3
TGTGCCACCCAGTCCGGTTCGGGGGAGGAAGCTTTCTTT
CATQSGSGEEAFF
>TRBJ2-5|few|TRBD1|TRBV6-6
TGTGCCAGCAGTTATTCCGGGACAGGGGTCCAAGAGACCCAGTACTTC
CASSYSGTGVQETQYF
>TRBJ2-6|many|.|TRBV27
TGTGCCAGCAGTCTCTCTGGGGCCAACGTCCTGACTTTC
CASSLSGANVLTF
>TRBJ2-1|many|.|TRBV15
TGTGCCACCAGCAGAGGAGGGGATGAGCAGTTCTTC
CATSRGGDEQFF
>TRBJ2-7|.|TRBD1|TRBV18
TGTGCCAGCTCACCACGGGGACAGGGGGCCCACGAGCAGTACTTC
CASSPRGQGAHEQYF
>TRBJ1-5|many|.|TRBV6-1
TGTGCCAGCAGTCTCAGGGGTGATCGACAGCCCCAGCATTTT
CASSLRGDRQPQHF
>TRBJ1-1|few|TRBD1|TRBV2
TGTGCCAGCAGAAGACAGGGACGGAACACTGAAGCTTTCTTT
CASRRQGRNTEAFF
>TRBJ2-5|few|.|TRBV28
TGTGCCAGCGGAAAGATAATCCAAGAGACCCAGTACTTC
CASGKIIQETQYF
>TRBJ2-6|.|.|TRBV10-2
TGCGCCAGCAGGCTAGGAGGGGCCGGGGCCAACGTCCTGACTTTC
CASRLGGAGANVLTF
>TRBJ1-5|few|.|TRBV28
TGTGCCAGCAGGCGATGGGGAGGCAATCAGCCCCAGCATTTT
CASRRWGGNQPQHF
>TRBJ2-7|few|.|TRBV28
TGTGCCAGCAGTTCCCCGGGAACCTACGAGCAGTACTTC
CASSSPGTYEQYF
>TRBJ2-1|few|TRBD2|TRBV7-2
TGTGCCAGCAGCTTACCGGGAGGTAGTGAGCAGTTCTTC
CASSLPGGSEQFF
>TRBJ1-1|few|TRBD1|TRBV6-5
TGTGCCAGCAGTACTGACAGGGGGCACGCTGAAGCTTTCTTT
CASSTDRGHAEAFF
>TRBJ1-5|many|TRBD1|TRBV19
TGTGCCAGTAGTAGAGACAGGGTTGACAATCAGCCCCAGCATTTT
CASSRDRVDNQPQHF
>TRBJ1-5|.|TRBD1|TRBV4-2
TGTGCCAGCAGCCAAGGCACAGGGGAGAGTCAGCCCCAGCATTTT
CASSQGTGESQPQHF
>TRBJ2-5|.|.|TRBV28
TGTGCCAGCAGTTTTAATAGCGTTGACGAGTACTTC
CASSFNSVDEYF
>TRBJ2-1|few|TRBD2|TRBV7-8
TGTGCCAGCACCGTACGACTAGCGGCATACAATGAGCAGTTCTTC
CASTVRLAAYNEQFF
>TRBJ2-7|.|.|TRBV4-1
TGCGCCAGCAGCCCCTCGGACGCGGTAGCCTACGAGCAGTACTTC
CASSPSDAVAYEQYF